These 23 T cell receptor beta chains share one sample of origin, sequenced in a study of shared clonotypes between healthy human individuals (dated by TCRdb to 2020 to 2021). CD8 naive samples were CD45RO-negative cells positively selected for CCR7, giving a CD45RA+CCR7+ population that excluded TemRA cells. The method behind the library was the immunoSEQ multiplex PCR assay. TCRdb's version of the immuneACCESS table is confined to in-frame rearrangements and falls short of the full clone set. An unresolved V gene accounts for under half of the shortfall where checked; the remainder is of unknown origin. The sample data list approximately 2,200,000 clones, and about 93% of these were observed just once. The biggest ten clones account for around 1.7% of the sample. Sample: naive CD8+ T cells from PBMCs. According to the study, the label for this sample's cell subset or site signals: CD45RA+CCR7+. These receptors were obtained from a man between 18 and 29 years old in good health. Some clones in this sample may be carry-over from other donors' samples.

V is TRBV7-9 and J is TRBJ2-5; 9 nucleotides align to TRBD2. The CDR3 runs to 13 residues. J lost 9 bases, V lost 1 base, and 3 bases had no gene match. Per the germline V gene, CDR1 is SEHNR and CDR2 is FQNEAQ (reference sequence). The CDR3 nucleotides are TGTGCCAGCAGCTTAGGGGCTAGCGGGGCCCAGTACTTC. This gives the protein CASSLGASGAQYF.

The chain is built from TRBV27 and TRBJ1-5; 8 nucleotides match TRBD1. V shed 4 bases, J shed 3 bases, and the junction held 2 bases outside the gene matches. The CDR3 is 14 residues long. Germline V CDR1 and CDR2: MNHEY, SMNVEV (reference sequence). The CDR3 here is CASSWTGHNQPQHF. CDR3 coding DNA: TGTGCCAGCAGTTGGACAGGGCACAATCAGCCCCAGCATTTT.

V is TRBV6-1 and J is TRBJ2-7, with D unclear. V was shortened by 5 bases and J by 2 bases, with 16 bases between the two germline ends. CDR1 and CDR2 from the germline V gene are MNHNS and SASEGT. The CDR3 spans 15 residues. The CDR3 loop is CASSPVAARTYEQYF. CDR3 DNA sequence: TGTGCCAGCAGTCCCGTTGCGGCTAGAACCTACGAGCAGTACTTC.

J is TRBJ2-1 and V is TRBV28, with 7 bases lining up with TRBD2. From germline, CDR1 is MDHEN and CDR2 SYDVKM. Trimming at V came to 8 bases and at J to 0 bases, leaving 7 bases not matched to a gene. This CDR3 is 15 amino acids long. Here the CDR3 reads CASRMGGSSYNEQFF. The CDR3 DNA reads as TGTGCCAGCCGCATGGGGGGGAGCTCCTACAATGAGCAGTTCTTC.

Here the CDR3 reads CAWEGQNSYNEQFF. CDR3 in DNA: TGTGCCTGGGAGGGACAGAACTCCTACAATGAGCAGTTCTTC. The chain has TRBV30 and TRBJ2-1; 7 bases match TRBD1. This CDR3 has 14 residues. Germline values: CDR1 GTSNPN, CDR2 SVGIG (reference sequence). The V segment lost 5 bases and the J segment 0 bases; nucleotides outside the gene matches: 4.

Details on this clone: Other DNA sequences in this specimen translate into the identical CDR3. This CDR3 is CASSVGEGNTEAFF. DNA of the CDR3: TGTGCCAGCAGCGTAGGGGAGGGGAACACTGAAGCTTTCTTT. The chain carries TRBV9 and TRBJ1-1; no definite D call. Germline values: CDR1 SGDLS, CDR2 YYNGEE. Trimming cost V 0 bases and J 1 base, with 7 bases left between them. CDR3 length: 14 residues.

The gene calls are TRBV6-5 and TRBJ1-3; tentatively, D is TRBD1 (6 bases). From germline, CDR1 is MNHEY and CDR2 SVGAGI. CDR3 length: 13 amino acids. The V end was cut by 8 bases, the J end by 2 bases, with 10 bases between. CDR3 region: CASYDRTGNTIYF. The CDR3 region has the DNA TGTGCCAGCTACGACAGGACTGGAAACACCATATATTTT.

This chain uses TRBV29-1 with TRBJ2-1; D ambiguous. The CDR3 is 11 amino acids. Germline CDR1 reads SQVTM; CDR2 reads ANQGSEA. The germline V and J ends were trimmed by 6 bases and 7 bases, with 10 bases remaining between them. This CDR3 reads CSVERRNEQFF. The CDR3 DNA follows: TGCAGCGTAGAAAGACGGAATGAGCAGTTCTTC.

The chain combines TRBV7-9 with TRBJ2-5, with TRBD1 identical over 8 bases. The end of the DNA is better explained by TRBJ2-7, so the J call may be wrong. The CDR3 totals 15 residues. Germline assignment: CDR1 SEHNR and CDR2 FQNEAQ (reference sequence). In DNA form, the CDR3 reads TGTGCCAGCAGCTTAGGACAGGGGAGCTCCTACGAGCAGTACTTC. Translating gives CASSLGQGSSYEQYF.

The V call is TRBV11-2, the J call TRBJ2-1, with 11 bases matching TRBD2. Unmatched junction bases numbered 4, after V lost 2 bases and J lost 10 bases. Germline V gene lookup returns CDR1 SGHAT and CDR2 FQNNGV. The CDR3 has 14 residues. CDR3 nucleotide sequence: TGTGCCAGCAGCTTACTAGCGGGAGGAGAGGAGCAGTTCTTC. It codes for CASSLLAGGEEQFF.

The rearrangement joins TRBV27 to TRBJ1-6; the D is unclear. CDR3 length: 15 amino acids. With 5 bases removed from V and 2 bases from J, the gap between germline ends came to 10 bases. The germline V gene encodes CDR1 MNHEY and CDR2 SMNVEV (reference sequence). DNA of the CDR3: TGTGCCAGCAGTACTACCGGCCCCTATAATTCACCCCTCCACTTT. Translating gives CASSTTGPYNSPLHF.

The chain recombines TRBV6-6 with TRBJ2-2; D gene uncertain. This CDR3 region has 12 residues. With 6 bases removed from V and 7 bases from J, the gap between germline ends came to 9 bases. In germline, CDR1 is MNHNY, CDR2 SVGAGI (reference sequence). The CDR3 DNA reads as TGTGCCAGCAGCCCGATCGGCGGGGAGCTGTTTTTT. Protein sequence: CASSPIGGELFF.

The chain has TRBV2 and TRBJ1-2; 9 positions agree with TRBD1. CDR3 length: 17 amino acids. Germline V gene lookup returns CDR1 SNHLY and CDR2 FYNNEI. The J segment lost 6 bases and the V segment lost 2 bases, leaving 13 bases of the junction unmatched. The CDR3 DNA sequence: TGTGCCAGCAGTGAAAGGGACAGGGTTGTCCTCTTTGATGGCTACACCTTC. Translating gives CASSERDRVVLFDGYTF. Looking up the rest from reference TRBV2 and TRBJ1-2 gives the full variable domain: EPEVTQTPSHQVTQMGQEVILRCVPISNHLYFYWYRQILGQKVEFLVSFYNNEISEKSEIFDDQFSVERPDGSNFTLKIRSTKLEDSAMYFCASSERDRVVLFDGYTFGSGTRLTVV.

V and J are TRBV27 and TRBJ2-1, with TRBD2 matching over 7 bases. The CDR3 sequence is 17 residues long. Unmatched junction bases numbered 14, after V lost 4 bases and J lost 5 bases. CDR1 and CDR2 (germline): MNHEY, SMNVEV (reference sequence). CDR3 sequence (DNA): TGTGCCAGCAGTTCGGTGGGGGTGGGAGGGCCACACAATGAGCAGTTCTTC. The encoded protein is CASSSVGVGGPHNEQFF.

J is TRBJ2-5 and V is TRBV2, with D possibly matching TRBD1 (6 bases). The V gene's germline CDR1 is SNHLY and CDR2 FYNNEI. CDR3 length: 15 amino acids. Trimming pared 3 bases from V and 5 bases from J, leaving 16 bases between. The CDR3 protein is CASSDSLRGMETQYF. CDR3 nucleotides: TGTGCCAGCAGTGACTCTCTCAGGGGTATGGAGACCCAGTACTTC.

The chain uses TRBV19 and TRBJ1-4; D is uncertain. The germline V gene has CDR1 LNHDA and CDR2 SQIVND (reference sequence). The CDR3 extends over 14 amino acids. Trimming stripped 7 bases from V and 10 bases from J, with 19 bases between. The chain's CDR3 is CASTPSQVDGKLFF. Written as DNA, the CDR3 is TGTGCCAGTACCCCGTCCCAGGTTGACGGAAAACTGTTTTTT.

This chain joins TRBV11-2 and TRBJ2-7, with 12 bases identical to TRBD1. With 5 bases clipped from V and 7 bases from J, the junction kept 9 bases outside the gene matches. This CDR3 spans 15 amino acids. Looked up from germline, CDR1 is SGHAT and CDR2 is FQNNGV. CDR3 bases: TGTGCCAGCAGCCTGGGACAGGGGGCAAAGTGGGAGCAGTACTTC. As protein: CASSLGQGAKWEQYF.

The rearrangement joins TRBV25-1 to TRBJ2-5; tentative D call: TRBD2 (6 bases). The end of the DNA aligns better with TRBJ2-7, so the J call may be wrong. This CDR3 comprises 14 residues. Germline V gives CDR1 MGHDK, CDR2 SYGVNS. CDR3 sequence: CASSERGKAYEQYF. CDR3 sequence (DNA): TGTGCCAGCAGTGAACGCGGGAAAGCCTACGAGCAGTACTTC.

The chain is built from TRBV7-2 and TRBJ2-7; no clear D gene. With 5 bases removed from V and 3 bases from J, the gap between germline ends came to 23 bases. This CDR3 comprises 17 residues. Germline V gene sequence: CDR1 SGHTA, CDR2 FQGNSA. The CDR3 DNA follows: TGTGCCAGCAGCGCATCCACTCGGCTAGTGGATAGCTACGAGCAGTACTTC. It encodes CASSASTRLVDSYEQYF. Looking up the rest from reference TRBV7-2 and TRBJ2-7 gives the full variable domain: GAGVSQSPSNKVTEKGKDVELRCDPISGHTALYWYRQSLGQGLEFLIYFQGNSAPDKSGLPSDRFSAERTGGSVSTLTIQRTQQEDSAVYLCASSASTRLVDSYEQYFGPGTRLTVT.

The V and J genes are TRBV7-9 and TRBJ1-4, with 11 bases fitting TRBD1. The V and J ends lost 5 bases and 4 bases, in that order; junction bases with no gene match: 9. The germline CDR1 and CDR2 sequences are SEHNR and FQNEAQ (reference sequence). The CDR3 has 17 amino acids. In DNA form, the CDR3 reads TGTGCCAGCAGCATAGTACCGGGACAGGGGGTTAATGAAAAACTGTTTTTT. Amino acid sequence: CASSIVPGQGVNEKLFF.

The rearrangement joins TRBV5-6 to TRBJ2-1; possibly TRBD1 or TRBD2 for D (5 bases each). Germline V lookup: CDR1 SGHDT, CDR2 YYEEEE. The length of the CDR3 is 12 residues. Trimming pared 2 bases from V and 10 bases from J, leaving 10 bases between. The DNA of the CDR3 is TGTGCCAGCAGCTTAGGGGACGGAGAGCAGTTCTTC. Its translation is CASSLGDGEQFF.

The V and J genes are TRBV7-6 and TRBJ2-7, with 8 nucleotides matching TRBD2. J was trimmed by 6 bases and V by 5 bases; bases with no gene match: 12. This CDR3 spans 15 amino acids. Germline CDR1 and CDR2: SGHVS and FNYEAQ. The CDR3 sequence is CASSPPGGTRSEQYF. CDR3 nucleotide sequence: TGTGCCAGCAGCCCCCCGGGCGGGACTAGGAGCGAGCAGTACTTC.

V gene TRBV9 combines with J gene TRBJ2-2, with a tentative D call TRBD1 (6 bases). The V end was cut by 4 bases, the J end by 1 base, with 14 bases between. In germline, CDR1 is SGDLS, CDR2 YYNGEE. This CDR3 comprises 16 residues. CDR3 sequence: CASSLTPDRNTGELFF. The CDR3 region has the DNA TGTGCCAGCAGCCTTACTCCGGACAGGAACACCGGGGAGCTGTTTTTT.